The 28 T cell receptor beta chains below were found in one sample sequenced in a study of blood T cell repertoires in COVID-19. Repertoires were generated with immunoSEQ multiplex PCR, while TCRdb's copy carries only in-frame clones and drops some. The sample lists some 390,000 clones, 75% to 90% occurring once. The sequenced sample consisted of PBMCs or T cells enriched from blood (not recorded which). These receptors came from a man in his thirties or forties who had recovered from COVID-19.

The chain joins TRBV6-1 to TRBJ1-4, with D possibly TRBD1 on 6 matching bases. The germline V gene encodes CDR1 MNHNS and CDR2 SASEGT. Trimming shortened V by 4 bases and J by 0 bases, and 12 bases separated the two germline ends. The CDR3 contains 16 residues. CDR3 sequence reads: CASSGQVTTTNEKLFF. In nucleotides, the CDR3 is TGTGCCAGCAGTGGACAGGTGACGACAACTAATGAAAAACTGTTTTTT.

The chain has TRBV28 and TRBJ2-4; 7 nucleotides line up with TRBD1. The CDR3 sequence is 15 residues long. The trim removed 8 bases at V and 7 bases at J, leaving 14 bases unmatched. Germline-derived CDR1 and CDR2 are MDHEN and SYDVKM. This chain's CDR3 is CASRDSETGKNIQYF. CDR3 in DNA: TGTGCCAGCCGGGACAGCGAAACGGGCAAGAACATTCAGTACTTC.

This clone was observed once. V gene TRBV7-2 combines with J gene TRBJ2-1; a weak D match, TRBD1 (5 bases). From germline, CDR1 is SGHTA and CDR2 FQGNSA. The CDR3 extends over 17 amino acids. The ends were cut back, 4 bases at V and 6 bases at J, with 22 bases in the middle. CDR3 in amino acids: CASSSPRGALMSNEQFF. DNA of the CDR3: TGTGCCAGCAGCTCCCCTAGGGGCGCCTTGATGTCCAATGAGCAGTTCTTC.

The chain has TRBV27 and TRBJ2-1; unclear D gene. Trimming removed 3 bases at V and 3 bases at J, with 6 bases between. This CDR3 comprises 13 residues. CDR1 is MNHEY and CDR2 is SMNVEV in the germline V gene (reference sequence). CDR3 sequence: CASSLYNYNEQFF. CDR3 bases: TGTGCCAGCAGTTTGTACAACTACAATGAGCAGTTCTTC.

The chain uses TRBV7-2 and TRBJ1-6; D is perhaps TRBD1 (6 bases). Trimming removed 3 bases at V and 8 bases at J, with 20 bases between. The CDR3 extends over 17 amino acids. Germline CDR1 reads SGHTA; CDR2 reads FQGNSA. In nucleotides, the CDR3 is TGTGCCAGCAGCTTGAGGGGGACCGGGACAACGGATTCACCCCTCCACTTT. It translates to CASSLRGTGTTDSPLHF.

This rearrangement joins TRBV28 to TRBJ1-1; 7 nucleotides match TRBD1. CDR1 and CDR2 from the germline V gene are MDHEN and SYDVKM. Trimming cost V 5 bases and J 3 bases; bases outside gene matches: 3. The CDR3 has 13 residues. CDR3 sequence: CASSTTGDTEAFF. The CDR3 coding sequence is TGTGCCAGCAGTACCACAGGGGACACTGAAGCTTTCTTT.

The chain recombines TRBV9 with TRBJ2-7; the match to TRBD2 covers 9 bases. V lost 2 bases to trimming and J lost 2 bases; unmatched junction nucleotides: 5. Looked up from germline, CDR1 is SGDLS and CDR2 is YYNGEE. This CDR3 is built from 15 residues. The CDR3 here is CASSVGGRAPYEQYF. Here the CDR3 DNA reads TGTGCCAGCAGCGTCGGCGGGAGGGCCCCCTACGAGCAGTACTTC.

The chain uses TRBV7-9 and TRBJ2-5; 10 nucleotides line up with TRBD1. Per germline, CDR1 SEHNR and CDR2 FQNEAQ (reference sequence). The CDR3 is 16 amino acids. Germline trimming cut 2 bases from V and 3 bases from J; bases unmatched to any gene: 6. Here the CDR3 reads CASSLTGGTGEETQYF. In nucleotides, the CDR3 is TGTGCCAGCAGCTTAACCGGCGGGACAGGGGAAGAGACCCAGTACTTC.

This clone was picked up one time. This CDR3 is CASSYRGTYNEQFF. The CDR3 DNA sequence: TGTGCCAGCAGCTACAGGGGGACCTACAATGAGCAGTTCTTC. This chain uses TRBV28 with TRBJ2-1; 8 nucleotides align to TRBD1. The CDR3 contains 14 residues. V lost 6 bases and J lost 2; bases outside the gene matches: 3. Germline-derived CDR1 and CDR2 are MDHEN and SYDVKM.

V is TRBV3-1 (or the pseudogene TRBV3-2) and J is TRBJ2-2; maybe TRBD2 (6 bases). Germline V gene lookup returns CDR1 LGHDT and CDR2 YNNKEL (reference sequence). Trimming removed 4 bases at V and 3 bases at J, with 9 bases between. There are 14 residues in the CDR3. The CDR3 spells CASSRRGYTGELFF. CDR3 DNA sequence: TGTGCCAGCAGCCGGCGGGGTTACACCGGGGAGCTGTTTTTT.

The J gene is TRBJ2-1, the V gene TRBV5-1; D perhaps matches TRBD2 (5 bases). This CDR3 contains 15 residues. Germline assignment: CDR1 SGHRS and CDR2 YFSETQ. The germline V and J ends were trimmed by 0 bases and 2 bases, with 9 bases remaining between them. This chain's CDR3 is CASSLGAGTYNEQFF. DNA of the CDR3: TGCGCCAGCAGCTTGGGGGCGGGTACCTACAATGAGCAGTTCTTC.

The chain combines TRBV23-1 with TRBJ1-2; 7 bases match TRBD1. TRBV23-1 is known as an ORF, though its function is uncertain. V dropped 11 bases and J dropped 6; count of bases not matched to a gene: 15. CDR3 length: 14 residues. This CDR3 is CAGDREGVENGYTF. The CDR3 region has the DNA TGCGCCGGAGACAGGGAAGGGGTTGAGAATGGCTACACCTTC.

The CDR3 protein is CASSRGQGWQETQYF. CDR3 in DNA: TGCGCCAGCAGCAGGGGACAGGGCTGGCAAGAGACCCAGTACTTC. V usage is TRBV5-1 and J usage is TRBJ2-5; TRBD1 aligns across 9 bases. Losses at the gene ends were 4 bases for V and 2 bases for J; bases not matched to a gene: 6. Germline CDR1 reads SGHRS; CDR2 reads YFSETQ. The CDR3 extends over 15 amino acids.

This sequence joins TRBV5-4 and TRBJ2-5; 8 bases match TRBD2. Unmatched junction bases numbered 8, after V lost 3 bases and J lost 4 bases. Germline loops: CDR1 SGHNT, CDR2 YYREEE (reference sequence). The CDR3 spans 15 residues. CDR3 DNA: TGTGCCAGCAGCTCCCAGAAAAGCGGGAGAGAGACCCAGTACTTC. This codes for CASSSQKSGRETQYF.

The chain combines TRBV30 with TRBJ1-5; 7 bases are a match to TRBD1. The CDR3 consists of 15 residues. Germline V CDR1 and CDR2: GTSNPN, SVGIG (reference sequence). V dropped 6 bases and J dropped 4; count of bases not matched to a gene: 12. The CDR3 reads CACTTRTGGNQPQHF. The DNA for the CDR3 is TGTGCCTGTACAACAAGGACAGGTGGAAATCAGCCCCAGCATTTT.

The chain carries TRBV2 and TRBJ2-3; tentatively, D is TRBD1 (7 bases). The CDR3 has 15 residues. V lost 10 bases and J 4 bases, leaving 21 bases between the germline ends. The germline gives CDR1 SNHLY, CDR2 FYNNEI. CDR3 sequence (DNA): TGTGCCACCCACGGGCACAGGGGAGGTTCAGATACGCAGTATTTT. Protein: CATHGHRGGSDTQYF.

In this sample, this clone turned up a few times. The V gene is TRBV27, the J gene TRBJ1-2; 9 bases line up with TRBD1. This CDR3 comprises 12 residues. Germline CDR1 and CDR2: MNHEY and SMNVEV (reference sequence). After removal of 8 bases from V and 8 bases from J, the junction contained 6 bases not matched to a gene. The CDR3 coding sequence is TGTGCCAGCTCGGACAGGGGAGAGGGCTACACCTTC. It translates to CASSDRGEGYTF.

The chain employs TRBV28 and TRBJ2-1, with TRBD2 identical over 13 bases. The germline gives CDR1 MDHEN, CDR2 SYDVKM. This CDR3 is built from 16 residues. The V gene end was trimmed by 6 bases and the J gene end by 4 bases; junction bases not matched to a gene: 6. CDR3 DNA sequence: TGTGCCAGCAGGCCGGGGACTAGCGGGGCATACAATGAGCAGTTCTTC. The encoded protein is CASRPGTSGAYNEQFF. The full variable domain, in which reference TRBV28 and TRBJ2-1 provide the parts outside the CDR3, is DVKVTQSSRYLVKRTGEKVFLECVQDMDHENMFWYRQDPGLGLRLIYFSYDVKMKEKGDIPEGYSVSREKKERFSLILESASTNQTSMYLCASRPGTSGAYNEQFFGPGTRLTVL.

This clone has only one observation. This rearrangement joins TRBV25-1 to TRBJ1-2, with D possibly TRBD1 on 5 matching bases. CDR3 size: 12 residues. V lost 3 bases to trimming and J lost 10 bases, with 12 bases between them. CDR1 MGHDK and CDR2 SYGVNS come from the germline V gene. The DNA for the CDR3 is TGTGCCAGCAGTGACCCTATGGGGCCCTACACCTTC. It encodes CASSDPMGPYTF.

The CDR3 nucleotides are TGTGCCAGCAGCCCGCGGGAGTTGGGATACAATGAGCAGTTCTTC. Protein: CASSPRELGYNEQFF. This chain uses TRBV3-1 (or the pseudogene TRBV3-2) with TRBJ2-1, with TRBD2 matching 7 bases. This CDR3 region has 15 residues. CDR1 and CDR2 (germline): LGHDT, YNNKEL (reference sequence). Germline trimming cut 4 bases from V and 4 bases from J; bases unmatched to any gene: 7.

This chain connects TRBV4-2 to TRBJ2-1; TRBD2 might be the D (5 bases). This CDR3 has 17 residues. CDR1 and CDR2 from the germline V gene are LGHNA and YNFKEQ. Deletions cut 1 base from V and 8 bases from J, with 21 bases between. CDR3 loop: CASSQAAGFGQDYEQFF. In nucleotides, the CDR3 is TGTGCCAGCAGCCAAGCCGCTGGGTTTGGGCAGGACTATGAGCAGTTCTTC.

The rearrangement links TRBV9 to TRBJ2-5; 7 bases match TRBD2. V shed 4 bases and J 4 bases; nucleotides not matched to a gene: 13. Germline CDR1 reads SGDLS; CDR2 reads YYNGEE. The length of the CDR3 is 16 residues. CDR3 region: CASSPAPGLVGETQYF. DNA of the CDR3: TGTGCCAGCAGCCCTGCCCCAGGACTAGTTGGAGAGACCCAGTACTTC.

This rearrangement joins TRBV28 to TRBJ2-7; weak D call: TRBD2 (7 bases). Germline assignment: CDR1 MDHEN and CDR2 SYDVKM. The ends were cut back, 9 bases at V and 0 bases at J, with 18 bases in the middle. The CDR3 length is 15 residues. In nucleotides, the CDR3 is TGTGCCAGTCGTTGGGGGCGGGGGAGCTCCTACGAGCAGTACTTC. Translating gives CASRWGRGSSYEQYF.

This rearrangement joins TRBV27 to TRBJ2-7; TRBD2 aligns across 14 bases. This CDR3 contains 17 residues. In germline, CDR1 is MNHEY, CDR2 SMNVEV (reference sequence). V trimming: 2 bases; J trimming: 5 bases; junction bases outside the gene matches: 8. CDR3 in amino acids: CASSLVGTSGSANEQYF. DNA of the CDR3: TGTGCCAGCAGTTTAGTGGGGACTAGCGGGAGTGCCAACGAGCAGTACTTC.

This clone has only one observation. At one end, the junction sequence differs from germline, possibly due to a read error. The gene calls are TRBV7-9 and TRBJ2-7; 11 bases are a match to TRBD1. The CDR3 extends over 13 amino acids. Germline V gene sequence: CDR1 SEHNR, CDR2 FQNEAQ (reference sequence). CDR3 bases: TGTGCCAGCAGCTTAGACGGGACAGGGGGGTATCACTTC. It codes for CASSLDGTGGYHF.

Here the CDR3 reads CASSATSGPTDTQYF. Here the CDR3 DNA reads TGTGCCAGCAGTGCGACTAGCGGGCCCACAGATACGCAGTATTTT. V and J are TRBV9 and TRBJ2-3, with 10 bases aligning to TRBD2. V trimming: 5 bases; J trimming: 2 bases; junction bases outside the gene matches: 5. The CDR3 loop spans 15 amino acids. CDR1 is SGDLS and CDR2 is YYNGEE in the germline V gene.

This chain uses TRBV5-1 with TRBJ2-1; tentatively, D is TRBD2 (6 bases). V lost 3 bases to trimming and J lost 2 bases, with 15 bases between them. From germline, CDR1 is SGHRS and CDR2 YFSETQ. This CDR3 region has 16 residues. For the CDR3, the DNA is TGCGCCAGCAGCTCCCCCGGCGGGATTCCCTACAATGAGCAGTTCTTC. Encoded protein: CASSSPGGIPYNEQFF.

This clone has only a few counts. The V call is TRBV5-4, the J call TRBJ2-7, with 8 bases aligning to TRBD1. The V and J ends lost 4 bases and 5 bases, in that order; junction bases with no gene match: 5. Germline CDR1 SGHNT, CDR2 YYREEE (reference sequence). The CDR3 spans 13 residues. CDR3 DNA sequence: TGTGCCAGCAGCCGCCCGGACAGGGACGAGCAGTACTTC. Its protein product is CASSRPDRDEQYF.